A selection of T cell receptor beta chains follows, all from one sample in a study of shared clonotypes between healthy human individuals. Generated by immunoSEQ multiplex PCR, the TCRdb table keeps only in-frame clones and is missing some. The sample records some 630,000 clones, around 72% being singletons. The sample was memory CD4+ T cells sorted from blood. The receptor source for this set is a young woman in good health. CDR3s include the opening cysteine and the closing phenylalanine or tryptophan. D genes are given only for firm matches. Not every row has a clone size; where given, it reads once, few, many or a size class.

j_gene	d_gene	abundance	v_gene	CDR3aa	CDR3nt
TRBJ2-7	.	.	TRBV2	CASIITEYSYEQYF	TGTGCCAGCATTATCACGGAATACTCCTACGAGCAGTACTTC
TRBJ2-2	.	.	TRBV5-1	CASSLEGRGIGELFF	TGCGCCAGCAGCTTGGAGGGCAGGGGAATCGGGGAGCTGTTTTTT
TRBJ2-7	TRBD2	.	TRBV7-2	CASSFGASGYSYEQYF	TGTGCCAGCAGCTTTGGCGCTAGCGGTTACTCCTACGAGCAGTACTTC
TRBJ2-5	.	few	TRBV11-1	CASSLQWKETQYF	TGTGCCAGCAGCTTACAGTGGAAAGAGACCCAGTACTTC
TRBJ2-5	TRBD1	.	TRBV5-8	CASGQELLGTQYF	TGTGCCAGCGGACAGGAGCTATTGGGGACCCAGTACTTC
TRBJ2-2	TRBD2	.	TRBV27	CASSLLLAANTGELFF	TGTGCCAGCAGTTTACTACTAGCGGCGAACACCGGGGAGCTGTTTTTT
TRBJ1-4	.	.	TRBV7-8	CASSLGQIEKLFF	TGTGCCAGCAGCTTAGGACAGATAGAAAAACTGTTTTTT
TRBJ2-1	.	.	TRBV30	CAWSGAGGPNEQFF	TGTGCCTGGAGCGGAGCGGGTGGGCCCAATGAGCAGTTCTTC
TRBJ1-1	TRBD1	.	TRBV11-1	CASSSGQAGDTEAFF	TGTGCCAGCAGCTCGGGACAGGCGGGGGACACTGAAGCTTTCTTT
TRBJ1-5	.	.	TRBV6-1	CASMRGSSNQPQHF	TGTGCCAGCATGAGGGGTAGTAGCAATCAGCCCCAGCATTTT
TRBJ1-1	.	few	TRBV21-1	CASSKRQIRLNTEAFF	TGTGCCAGCAGCAAAAGACAGATACGTCTGAACACTGAAGCTTTCTTT
TRBJ1-5	.	.	TRBV7-9	CASSYGSGTQPQHF	TGTGCCAGCAGCTATGGATCAGGGACCCAGCCCCAGCATTTT
TRBJ2-1	TRBD2	.	TRBV25-1	CASSQRERYNEQFF	TGTGCCAGCAGTCAGCGGGAGAGGTATAATGAGCAGTTCTTC
TRBJ2-5	TRBD2	.	TRBV7-3	CASSATGGPSETQYF	TGTGCCAGCAGCGCTACGGGAGGGCCCAGCGAGACCCAGTACTTC
TRBJ2-1	TRBD2	many	TRBV7-6	CASSLAGGTSGYNEQFF	TGTGCCAGCAGCTTAGCTGGGGGGACTAGTGGTTACAATGAGCAGTTCTTC
TRBJ2-1	TRBD2	.	TRBV14	CASTPQGAGGVGEQFF	TGTGCCAGCACCCCACAAGGGGCGGGGGGAGTCGGTGAGCAGTTCTTC
TRBJ2-3	.	.	TRBV5-8	CASSLVSGSTDTQYF	TGTGCCAGCAGCTTGGTTAGCGGAAGCACAGATACGCAGTATTTT
TRBJ1-1	.	few	TRBV30	CASAPHMNTEAFF	TGTGCCTCGGCCCCCCACATGAACACTGAAGCTTTCTTT
TRBJ1-5	.	.	TRBV19	CASSPYMGNQPQHF	TGTGCCAGTAGTCCCTACATGGGCAATCAGCCCCAGCATTTT
TRBJ1-5	TRBD1	.	TRBV19	CASRPPTGDGGNQPQHF	TGTGCCAGTAGACCCCCGACAGGGGATGGTGGCAATCAGCCCCAGCATTTT
TRBJ2-1	.	.	TRBV19	CASSLRTRYNEQFF	TGTGCCAGTAGTCTACGGACTCGTTACAATGAGCAGTTCTTC
TRBJ2-3	TRBD2	.	TRBV28	CASSLQRETDTQYF	TGTGCCAGCAGTTTACAGCGGGAGACAGATACGCAGTATTTT
TRBJ2-3	.	few	TRBV2	CASSDELTDTQYF	TGTGCCAGCAGTGACGAACTCACAGATACGCAGTATTTT
TRBJ1-5	.	.	TRBV7-2	CASSQFGQPQHF	TGTGCCAGCAGTCAGTTCGGTCAGCCCCAGCATTTT
TRBJ2-1	.	.	TRBV29-1	CSVPLKWAIVDNEQFF	TGCAGCGTTCCACTCAAGTGGGCAATTGTCGACAATGAGCAGTTCTTC
TRBJ2-7	.	.	TRBV10-3	CAISSGLISSYEQYF	TGTGCCATCAGCTCCGGACTCATCTCCTCCTACGAGCAGTACTTC
TRBJ2-3	.	few	TRBV11-2	CASSPDSHTQYF	TGTGCCAGCAGCCCCGATTCCCATACGCAGTATTTT
TRBJ2-2	.	.	TRBV11-1	CASSFLGIANTGELFF	TGTGCCAGCAGCTTTCTCGGGATTGCGAACACCGGGGAGCTGTTTTTT
TRBJ2-7	.	few	TRBV6-5	CASSYFTQGHRNEQYF	TGTGCCAGCAGTTACTTCACCCAGGGCCACCGGAACGAGCAGTACTTC
TRBJ2-5	.	.	TRBV18	CASSLSTYQETQYF	TGTGCCAGCTCTCTTTCCACGTACCAAGAGACCCAGTACTTC
TRBJ1-2	.	.	TRBV21-1	CAAPWGKHYGYTF	TGTGCCGCCCCCTGGGGGAAGCACTATGGCTACACCTTC
TRBJ2-1	.	.	TRBV5-1	CASSLEDWGTNEQFF	TGCGCCAGCAGCTTGGAGGATTGGGGCACCAATGAGCAGTTCTTC
TRBJ2-1	TRBD2	.	TRBV5-4	CASSLRLAGGAYNEQFF	TGTGCCAGCAGCCTACGACTAGCGGGAGGGGCCTACAATGAGCAGTTCTTC
TRBJ2-7	.	.	TRBV10-1	CASTPGVYEQYF	TGCGCCAGCACTCCCGGGGTCTACGAGCAGTACTTC
TRBJ2-5	.	.	TRBV20-1	CSAGYYETQYF	TGCAGTGCTGGATACTATGAGACCCAGTACTTC
TRBJ2-1	.	.	TRBV21-1	CASEEGTPIYNEQFF	TGTGCCAGCGAGGAGGGGACACCGATTTACAATGAGCAGTTCTTC
TRBJ2-7	TRBD1	.	TRBV5-1	CASSLPLGSSGTAYEQYF	TGCGCCAGCAGCTTGCCCCTCGGCTCATCCGGGACAGCCTACGAGCAGTACTTC
TRBJ2-3	TRBD2	.	TRBV9	CASSPRETSGPTDTQYF	TGTGCCAGCAGCCCCCGAGAGACTAGCGGACCCACAGATACGCAGTATTTT
TRBJ2-3	.	once	TRBV4-1	CASSQGGGSLTDTQYF	TGCGCCAGCAGCCAAGGAGGTGGTTCCCTCACAGATACGCAGTATTTT
TRBJ2-7	TRBD1	.	TRBV28	CASSLPGQGSTYEQYF	TGTGCCAGCAGTTTACCGGGACAGGGGTCCACCTACGAGCAGTACTTC
TRBJ2-7	.	once	TRBV18	CASSPSSYEQYF	TGTGCCAGCTCACCTAGCTCCTACGAGCAGTACTTC
TRBJ2-3	TRBD2	.	TRBV9	CASSVVEGGPTDTQYF	TGTGCCAGCAGCGTAGTGGAGGGAGGGCCAACAGATACGCAGTATTTT
TRBJ2-7	TRBD1	.	TRBV2	CASSQWGQGYEQYF	TGTGCCAGCAGTCAATGGGGACAGGGTTACGAGCAGTACTTC
TRBJ2-6	.	.	TRBV6-1	CASSVPTRFPGANVLTF	TGTGCCAGCAGTGTCCCGACGCGGTTTCCTGGGGCCAACGTCCTGACTTTC
TRBJ1-1	TRBD1	.	TRBV5-6	CASSSQDRPTEAFF	TGTGCCAGCAGCTCCCAGGACAGGCCAACTGAAGCTTTCTTT
TRBJ1-5	.	.	TRBV19	CASTRGPSGLNQPQHF	TGTGCCAGTACCCGAGGACCTAGCGGACTCAATCAGCCCCAGCATTTT
TRBJ2-1	TRBD2	few	TRBV2	CASRREGYGNEQFF	TGTGCCAGCAGGCGGGAGGGTTACGGCAATGAGCAGTTCTTC
TRBJ2-5	.	.	TRBV5-1	CASSTARETQYF	TGCGCCAGCAGCACCGCACGGGAGACCCAGTACTTC
TRBJ1-4	.	many	TRBV19	CASSRNNPGRNEKLFF	TGTGCCAGTAGTAGAAATAACCCGGGACGGAATGAAAAACTGTTTTTT
TRBJ2-5	.	few	TRBV7-2	CASSLETQYF	TGTGCCAGCAGCTTAGAGACCCAGTACTTC
TRBJ2-3	TRBD2	.	TRBV25-1	CASSPLRGLGTDTQYF	TGTGCCAGCAGCCCCCTTCGGGGACTAGGGACAGATACGCAGTATTTT
TRBJ1-2	.	few	TRBV19	CASRSWDNYGYTF	TGTGCCAGTAGGAGTTGGGATAACTATGGCTACACCTTC
TRBJ2-7	.	.	TRBV28	CASSLIPGLSYEQYF	TGTGCCAGCAGCCTTATCCCGGGATTGTCCTACGAGCAGTACTTC
TRBJ1-5	.	.	TRBV28	CASSFWAQPQHF	TGTGCCAGCAGTTTTTGGGCTCAGCCCCAGCATTTT
TRBJ1-1	.	.	TRBV2	CASRVGERSNTEAFF	TGTGCCAGCAGGGTTGGTGAAAGATCGAACACTGAAGCTTTCTTT
TRBJ1-1	TRBD1	.	TRBV5-6	CASSLIDRGETEAFF	TGTGCCAGCAGCCTCATCGACAGGGGGGAAACTGAAGCTTTCTTT
TRBJ1-2	.	.	TRBV5-1	CASSPIGSLSYGYTF	TGCGCCAGCAGCCCGATTGGTTCACTCTCCTATGGCTACACCTTC
TRBJ1-6	.	.	TRBV4-1	CASSQGRNNSPLHF	TGCGCCAGCAGCCAAGGACGGAATAATTCACCCCTCCACTTT
TRBJ2-4	TRBD2	.	TRBV6-7	CASSYSSNLGGSSGRLFWQNIQYF	TGTGCCAGCAGTTACTCCTCGAACTTAGGGGGGAGTAGCGGGAGGTTGTTTTGGCAAAACATTCAGTACTTC